A selection of T cell receptor beta chains follows, all from one sample in a study of blood T cell repertoires in COVID-19. This table comes from immunoSEQ multiplex PCR, and its TCRdb copy is limited to in-frame clones, with some not included. The sample yields tens of thousands of clones, more than 80% seen once. What was sequenced was peripheral blood. The receptor set was obtained from a human donor in a cohort sampled during active COVID-19. Each CDR3 is given with its conserved first and last residue. D genes are given only for firm matches. Where a row states a size, it is once, few, many or the class of an expanded clone; other rows omit it.

d_gene	j_gene	v_gene	abundance	CDR3aa	CDR3nt
TRBD2	TRBJ2-3	TRBV6-4	.	CASSESGNPTDTQYF	TGTGCCAGCAGTGAAAGCGGGAACCCCACAGATACGCAGTATTTT
.	TRBJ2-2	TRBV24-1	few	CATSDLGAGRAGELFF	TGTGCCACCAGTGATTTAGGGGCAGGAAGGGCCGGGGAGCTGTTTTTT
TRBD2	TRBJ2-4	TRBV5-1	.	CASSFGSGGSKNIQYF	TGCGCCAGCAGCTTTGGCAGCGGGGGCTCCAAAAACATTCAGTACTTC
.	TRBJ2-7	TRBV11-2	.	CASSPTLGISYEQYF	TGTGCCAGCAGCCCCACCCTCGGGATCTCCTACGAGCAGTACTTC
TRBD1	TRBJ1-4	TRBV2	.	CASSEGTGHEKLFF	TGTGCCAGCAGTGAAGGGACAGGACATGAAAAACTGTTTTTT
.	TRBJ1-6	TRBV5-6	.	CASTLGQGPNSPLHF	TGTGCCAGCACCTTGGGGCAGGGCCCTAATTCACCCCTCCACTTT
.	TRBJ1-1	TRBV9	.	CASSPLLGEAFF	TGTGCCAGCAGCCCTCTCCTCGGTGAAGCTTTCTTT
TRBD2	TRBJ2-3	TRBV5-1	.	CASSFGPSGSSTDTQYF	TGCGCCAGCAGCTTCGGGCCCAGCGGGAGTTCCACAGATACGCAGTATTTT
TRBD1	TRBJ1-3	TRBV12-3/TRBV12-4	.	CASTPTGTIYF	TGTGCCAGCACCCCGACAGGGACCATATATTTT
TRBD2	TRBJ2-1	TRBV2	.	CASRVVAGGPNEQFF	TGTGCCAGCAGGGTCGTGGCGGGAGGGCCAAATGAGCAGTTCTTC
TRBD1	TRBJ2-6	TRBV6-6	.	CASILTGSGANVLTF	TGTGCCAGCATATTGACAGGGTCTGGGGCCAACGTCCTGACTTTC
.	TRBJ2-1	TRBV12-3/TRBV12-4	.	CASSRRETNEQFF	TGTGCCAGCAGTCGGCGGGAAACTAATGAGCAGTTCTTC
TRBD2	TRBJ2-7	TRBV7-3	.	CASSWNPGREAYF	TGTGCCAGCAGCTGGAACCCGGGGCGGGAGGCCTACTTC
TRBD2	TRBJ2-7	TRBV11-2	.	CASSLSSGGAPYEQYF	TGTGCCAGCAGCCTATCTAGCGGGGGGGCGCCCTACGAGCAGTACTTC
.	TRBJ1-3	TRBV15	.	CATSGGAAYTGNTIYF	TGTGCCACCAGCGGAGGGGCAGCTTACACTGGAAACACCATATATTTT
.	TRBJ1-2	TRBV7-9	.	CASSSGRGFGGYTF	TGTGCCAGCAGCTCGGGGAGGGGGTTCGGTGGCTACACCTTC
.	TRBJ1-2	TRBV5-4	.	CASSRQQGLNYGYTF	TGTGCCAGCAGCCGCCAACAGGGATTAAACTATGGCTACACCTTC